This T cell receptor beta chain was identified during a study of CD8+ T cells in alopecia areata. For the study at large: Those patients who were treated received oral tofacitinib, which was given at 5 to 10 mg twice daily for moderate-to-severe alopecia areata. Patients in the study were on tofacitinib for 6 to 18 months, then off it for 6 months.

Whole-study findings and limits: For baseline CD8+ expansion, any link to response stays uncertain with one nonresponder. In lesional scalp, particularly from alopecia totalis/universalis, clonality was higher than in normal scalp.

RNA was extracted and reverse transcribed into cDNA as the sequencing template. The assay was immunoSEQ multiplex PCR, and TCRdb's table has in-frame clones only and misses some. The sample has hundreds of thousands of clones, 60% seen once. A word on this clone: Its antigen is currently unknown.

Germline CDR1 MDHEN, CDR2 SYDVKM. Losses at the gene ends were 7 bases for V and 4 bases for J; bases not matched to a gene: 11. The CDR3 totals 15 residues. Treatment described: oral pan-JAK inhibitor, 5-10 mg twice daily. This clonotype was obtained from a human donor with alopecia areata. The rearrangement joins TRBV28 to TRBJ2-3, with 7 nucleotides matching TRBD2. Here the sequenced sample was CD4+ T cells sorted from blood, taken around week 54, from a patient treated with tofacitinib. The DNA for the CDR3 is TGTGCCAGCACCTTATCCGGACTAGAATCAGATACGCAGTATTTT. Translating it yields CASTLSGLESDTQYF.